The 14 T cell receptor beta chains below were found in one sample sequenced in a study of T cell repertoires in cytomegalovirus infection. TCRdb called the reads again in MiXCR, with one record for every CDR3 protein. The sample has a few hundred thousand distinct CDR3 sequences; roughly 15% are singletons. The source material was PBMCs. The receptor source for this set is a human donor in good health (CMV status not recorded). Some clones in this sample may be carry-over from other donors' samples.

J is TRBJ1-5 and V is TRBV28; D is uncertain. Trimming stripped 3 bases from V and 2 bases from J, with 20 bases between. CDR3 length equals 18 residues. Germline CDR1 MDHEN, CDR2 SYDVKM. The CDR3 DNA follows: TGTGCCAGCAGTTTGGGTGGGTCAGTGAGAGCCGGCAATCAGCCCCAGCATTTT. Residues: CASSLGGSVRAGNQPQHF.

This clonotype was seen at least ten times. The chain uses TRBV6-2 or TRBV6-3 and TRBJ1-2, with D possibly matching TRBD1 (5 bases). V lost 7 bases, J lost 4 bases, and 19 bases lay in between. The germline V gene has CDR1 MNHEY and CDR2 SVGEGT. The CDR3 totals 15 residues. In DNA form, the CDR3 reads TGTGCCAGCACCAGCGTCAAGGACACTCGCTATGGCTACACCTTC. Translating it yields CASTSVKDTRYGYTF.

This clonotype was seen more than once but under ten times. The V gene is TRBV28, the J gene TRBJ1-5; 10 bases are shared with TRBD1. The CDR3 is 18 residues long. Germline trimming cut 5 bases from V and 4 bases from J; bases unmatched to any gene: 14. CDR1 and CDR2 (germline): MDHEN, SYDVKM. This chain's CDR3 is CASSTTGQGLVVNQPQHF. Written as DNA, the CDR3 is TGTGCCAGCAGTACCACGGGACAGGGGTTGGTTGTAAATCAGCCCCAGCATTTT.

For this clonotype: A read error may explain this, as a much larger clone is one base away. The genes are TRBV6-2 or TRBV6-3 and TRBJ2-7; the D is unclear. CDR1 and CDR2 (germline): MNHEY, SVGEGT. Trimming left V 8 bases short and J 2 bases short, with 10 bases between. This CDR3 region has 12 residues. CDR3: CASGRVTYEQYF. In DNA form, the CDR3 reads TGTGCCAGCGGAAGGGTCACCTACGAGCAGTACTTC.

In DNA, the CDR3 is TGTGCCAGCAGTTCCCTTGGGGCCCTGCGGGACCCTGCTAACTATGGCTACACCTTC. Its protein is CASSSLGALRDPANYGYTF. The gene calls are TRBV28 and TRBJ1-2; perhaps TRBD1 as D (5 bases). The CDR3 is 19 amino acids. V was trimmed by 4 bases and J by 0 bases, leaving 24 bases between them. The germline V gene encodes CDR1 MDHEN and CDR2 SYDVKM.

This clonotype was seen only a few times. The rearrangement uses TRBV6-5 and TRBJ1-1, with a tentative D call TRBD1 (5 bases). This CDR3 spans 15 amino acids. V was clipped by 3 bases and J by 2 bases, with 13 bases between them. The germline CDR1 and CDR2 sequences are MNHEY and SVGAGI. CDR3 DNA: TGTGCCAGCAGTTATGGGGGAGGAGCTAACACTGAAGCTTTCTTT. Translating it yields CASSYGGGANTEAFF.

This rearrangement joins TRBV4-1 to TRBJ1-3, with a possible D match to TRBD1 (5 bases). V lost 0 bases to trimming and J lost 2 bases, with 17 bases between them. CDR1 is MGHRA, CDR2 YSYEKL, per germline. The CDR3 has 18 amino acids. Here the CDR3 reads CASSQEGPDSDTGNTIYF. Here the CDR3 DNA reads TGCGCCAGCAGCCAAGAGGGTCCCGACAGCGATACTGGAAACACCATATATTTT.

This clonotype was seen ten or more times. This chain uses TRBV6-1 with TRBJ1-5; TRBD1 might be the D (5 bases). V shed 9 bases and J shed 4 bases, with 13 bases lying between them. CDR1 is MNHNS and CDR2 is SASEGT in the germline V gene. The CDR3 extends over 13 amino acids. The CDR3 here is CASRDGNNQPQHF. Here the CDR3 DNA reads TGTGCCAGTAGGGACGGAAATAATCAGCCCCAGCATTTT.

This clonotype was detected many times. This chain uses TRBV24-1 with TRBJ2-1; 7 bases are a match to TRBD1. The ends lost 4 bases at V and 4 bases at J; junction bases unmatched: 6. In germline, CDR1 is KGHDR, CDR2 SFDVKD. This CDR3 is 15 amino acids long. CDR3 nucleotide sequence: TGTGCCACCAGTGACGACAGGGCCCAATACAATGAGCAGTTCTTC. It translates to CATSDDRAQYNEQFF.

The CDR3 sequence: CASSYLKTGTLELFF. The CDR3 region has the DNA TGTGCCAGCAGTTACTTAAAGACAGGGACTTTGGAGCTGTTTTTT. The chain links TRBV6-5 to TRBJ2-2; the D gene is possibly TRBD1 (7 bases). From germline, CDR1 is MNHEY and CDR2 SVGAGI. Trimming pared 1 base from V and 10 bases from J, leaving 16 bases between. The CDR3 has 15 residues.

This clonotype was seen a handful of times. One junction end does not reproduce the germline sequence, and a read error may be involved. The chain is built from TRBV12-3 or TRBV12-4 and TRBJ2-7; D call uncertain. The CDR3 is made up of 12 amino acids. The CDR3 DNA reads as TGTGCCAGCAGTTTAGAGGTCGGTCCCACAAACTTC. This codes for CASSLEVGPTNF.

The chain links TRBV5-1 to TRBJ2-7; possible D gene TRBD2, 5 bases. This CDR3 is 13 amino acids long. Looked up from germline, CDR1 is SGHRS and CDR2 is YFSETQ. V lost 0 bases to trimming and J lost 1 base, with 5 bases between them. CDR3 loop: CASSLGESYEQYF. The CDR3 coding sequence is TGCGCCAGCAGCTTGGGGGAGTCCTACGAGCAGTACTTC.

The CDR3 nucleotides read TGTGCCAGCCGCTCCCGGGGTTCGAGCTCCTACAATGAGCAGTTCTTC. It specifies CASRSRGSSSYNEQFF. The V and J genes are TRBV12-3 or TRBV12-4 and TRBJ2-1, with a weak D call TRBD2 (5 bases). The CDR3 spans 16 residues. V was clipped by 8 bases and J by 0 bases, with 17 bases between them.

In this sample, this clonotype turned up many times. V gene TRBV7-8 combines with J gene TRBJ2-6; D call uncertain. V lost 5 bases to trimming and J lost 4 bases, with 9 bases between them. In germline, CDR1 is SGHVS, CDR2 FQNEAQ. This CDR3 spans 14 amino acids. The CDR3 region has the DNA TGTGCCAGCAGCCGGCAATCGGGGGCCAACGTCCTGACTTTC. Translation gives CASSRQSGANVLTF.